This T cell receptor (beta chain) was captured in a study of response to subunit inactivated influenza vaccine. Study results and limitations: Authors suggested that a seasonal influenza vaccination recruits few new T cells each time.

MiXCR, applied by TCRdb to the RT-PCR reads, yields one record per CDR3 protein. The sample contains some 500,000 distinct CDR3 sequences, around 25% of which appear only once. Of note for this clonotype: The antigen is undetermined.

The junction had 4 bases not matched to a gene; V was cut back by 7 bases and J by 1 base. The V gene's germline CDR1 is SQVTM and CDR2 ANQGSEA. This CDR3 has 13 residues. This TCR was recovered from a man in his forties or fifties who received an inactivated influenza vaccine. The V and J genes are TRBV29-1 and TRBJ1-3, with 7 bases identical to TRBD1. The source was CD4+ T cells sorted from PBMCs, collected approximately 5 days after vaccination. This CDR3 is CSAGTASGNTIYF. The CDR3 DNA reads TGCAGCGCTGGGACAGCTTCTGGAAACACCATATATTTT.